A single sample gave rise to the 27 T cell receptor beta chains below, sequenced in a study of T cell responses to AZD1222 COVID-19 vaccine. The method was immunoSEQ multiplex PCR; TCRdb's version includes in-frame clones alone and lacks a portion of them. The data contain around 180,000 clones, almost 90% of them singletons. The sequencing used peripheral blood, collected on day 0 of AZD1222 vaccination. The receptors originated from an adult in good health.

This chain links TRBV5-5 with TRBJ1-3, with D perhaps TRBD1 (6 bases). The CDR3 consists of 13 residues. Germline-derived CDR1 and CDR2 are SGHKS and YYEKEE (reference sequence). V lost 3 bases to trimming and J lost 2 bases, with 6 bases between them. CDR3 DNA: TGTGCCAGCAGCTGGACAGCTGGAAACACCATATATTTT. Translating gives CASSWTAGNTIYF.

The CDR3: CASSPGGGNTEAFF. The CDR3 DNA follows: TGCGCCAGCAGCCCGGGGGGCGGTAACACTGAAGCTTTCTTT. The chain is built from TRBV4-1 and TRBJ1-1, with D tentatively TRBD1 (6 bases). Germline-derived CDR1 and CDR2 are MGHRA and YSYEKL. Trimming shortened V by 4 bases and J by 2 bases, and 11 bases separated the two germline ends. The CDR3 totals 14 residues.

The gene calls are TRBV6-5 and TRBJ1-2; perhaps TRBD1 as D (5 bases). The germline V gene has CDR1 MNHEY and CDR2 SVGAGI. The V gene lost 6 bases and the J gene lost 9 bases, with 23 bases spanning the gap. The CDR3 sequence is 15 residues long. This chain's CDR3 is CASRSMVGATRSYTF. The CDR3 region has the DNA TGTGCCAGCAGGAGCATGGTTGGGGCAACGAGGAGCTACACCTTC.

The CDR3 sequence is CASSQPLPMKQFF. The CDR3 DNA follows: TGTGCCAGCAGCCAACCACTCCCAATGAAACAGTTCTTC. The V and J genes are TRBV3-1 (or the pseudogene TRBV3-2) and TRBJ2-1; D not resolved. Germline V gene data show CDR1 as LGHDT and CDR2 as YNNKEL (reference sequence). The CDR3 totals 13 residues. V lost 2 bases and J lost 13, with 15 bases in between.

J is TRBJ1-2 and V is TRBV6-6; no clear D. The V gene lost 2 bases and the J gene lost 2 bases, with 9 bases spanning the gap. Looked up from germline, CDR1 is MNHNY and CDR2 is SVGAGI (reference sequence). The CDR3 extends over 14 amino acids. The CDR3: CASSYKDPNYGYTF. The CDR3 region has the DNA TGTGCCAGCAGTTACAAGGATCCAAACTATGGCTACACCTTC.

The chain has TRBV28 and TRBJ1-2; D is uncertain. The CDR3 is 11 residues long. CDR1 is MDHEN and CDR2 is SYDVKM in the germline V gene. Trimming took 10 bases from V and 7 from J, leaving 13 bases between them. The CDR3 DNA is TGTGCCACCACGCGCGCCCTTGGCTACACCTTC. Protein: CATTRALGYTF.

CDR3 region: CASSSLQGTPLHF. The CDR3, as DNA: TGTGCCAGCAGCTCCCTCCAAGGAACACCCCTCCACTTT. The chain is built from TRBV11-2 and TRBJ1-6; D unresolved. The V gene lost 4 bases and the J gene lost 11 bases, with 12 bases spanning the gap. CDR1 is SGHAT and CDR2 is FQNNGV in the germline V gene. The CDR3 has 13 amino acids.

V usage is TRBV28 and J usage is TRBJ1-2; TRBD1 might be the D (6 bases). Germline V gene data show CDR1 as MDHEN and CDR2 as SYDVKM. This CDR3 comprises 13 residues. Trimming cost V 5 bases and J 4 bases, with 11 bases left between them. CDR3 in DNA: TGTGCCAGCAGTACAGGGAGAAGCTATGGCTACACCTTC. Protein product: CASSTGRSYGYTF.

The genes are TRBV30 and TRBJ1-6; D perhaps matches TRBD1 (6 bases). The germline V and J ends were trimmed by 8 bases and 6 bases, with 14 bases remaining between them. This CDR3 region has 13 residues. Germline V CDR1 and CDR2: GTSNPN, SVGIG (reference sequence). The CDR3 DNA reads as TGTGCCGGAGCGGGGGGGGCTAATTCACCCCTCCACTTT. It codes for CAGAGGANSPLHF.

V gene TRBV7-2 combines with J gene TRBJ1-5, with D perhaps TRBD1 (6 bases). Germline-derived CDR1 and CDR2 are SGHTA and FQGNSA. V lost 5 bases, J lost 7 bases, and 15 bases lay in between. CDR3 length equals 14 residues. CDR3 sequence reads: CASSPTGIRQPQHF. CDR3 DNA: TGTGCCAGCAGCCCGACAGGTATTAGACAGCCCCAGCATTTT. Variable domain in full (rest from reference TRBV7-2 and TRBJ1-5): GAGVSQSPSNKVTEKGKDVELRCDPISGHTALYWYRQSLGQGLEFLIYFQGNSAPDKSGLPSDRFSAERTGGSVSTLTIQRTQQEDSAVYLCASSPTGIRQPQHFGDGTRLSIL.

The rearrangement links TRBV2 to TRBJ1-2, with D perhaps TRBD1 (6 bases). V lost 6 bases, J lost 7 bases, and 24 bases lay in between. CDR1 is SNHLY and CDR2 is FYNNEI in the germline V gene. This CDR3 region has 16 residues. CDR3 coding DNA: TGTGCCAGCAGCGCTCGTCCCCTGAGGGGGGCCCCTGGCTACACCTTC. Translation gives CASSARPLRGAPGYTF.

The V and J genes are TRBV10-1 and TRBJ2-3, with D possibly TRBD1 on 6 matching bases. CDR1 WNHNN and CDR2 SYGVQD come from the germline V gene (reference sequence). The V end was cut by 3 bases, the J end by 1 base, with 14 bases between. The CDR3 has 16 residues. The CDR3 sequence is CASSDRGKAGTDTQYF. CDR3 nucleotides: TGCGCCAGCAGTGATAGGGGGAAAGCGGGCACAGATACGCAGTATTTT.

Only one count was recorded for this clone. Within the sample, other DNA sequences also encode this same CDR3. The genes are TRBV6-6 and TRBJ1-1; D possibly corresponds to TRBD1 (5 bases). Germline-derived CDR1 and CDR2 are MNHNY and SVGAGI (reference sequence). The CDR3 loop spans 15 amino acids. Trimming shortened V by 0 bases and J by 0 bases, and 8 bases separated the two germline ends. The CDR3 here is CASSYSGGMNTEAFF. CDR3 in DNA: TGTGCCAGCAGTTACTCGGGGGGTATGAACACTGAAGCTTTCTTT.

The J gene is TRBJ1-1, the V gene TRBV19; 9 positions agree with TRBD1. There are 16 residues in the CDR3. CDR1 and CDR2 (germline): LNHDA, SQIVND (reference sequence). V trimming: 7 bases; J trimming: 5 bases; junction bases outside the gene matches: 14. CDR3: CASTRPGTGPKTEAFF. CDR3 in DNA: TGTGCCAGTACTAGACCTGGGACAGGGCCGAAGACTGAAGCTTTCTTT.

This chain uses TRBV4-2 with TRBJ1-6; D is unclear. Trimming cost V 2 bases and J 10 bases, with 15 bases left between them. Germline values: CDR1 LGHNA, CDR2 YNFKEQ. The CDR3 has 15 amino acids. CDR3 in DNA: TGTGCCAGCAGCCAAACATACTACAGTGACTCACCCCTCCACTTT. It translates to CASSQTYYSDSPLHF.

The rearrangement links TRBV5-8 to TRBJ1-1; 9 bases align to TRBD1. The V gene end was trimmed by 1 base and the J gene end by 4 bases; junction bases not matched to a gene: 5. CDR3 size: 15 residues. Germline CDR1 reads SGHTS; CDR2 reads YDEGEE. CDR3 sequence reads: CASSLTMTGGTEAFF. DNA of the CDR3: TGTGCCAGCAGCTTGACCATGACAGGGGGCACTGAAGCTTTCTTT.

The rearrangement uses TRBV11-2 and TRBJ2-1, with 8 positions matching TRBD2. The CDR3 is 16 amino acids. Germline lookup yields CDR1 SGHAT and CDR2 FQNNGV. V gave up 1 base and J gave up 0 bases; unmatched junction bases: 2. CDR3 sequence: CASSLVAGPSYNEQFF. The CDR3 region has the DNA TGTGCCAGCAGCTTAGTAGCGGGGCCCTCCTACAATGAGCAGTTCTTC.

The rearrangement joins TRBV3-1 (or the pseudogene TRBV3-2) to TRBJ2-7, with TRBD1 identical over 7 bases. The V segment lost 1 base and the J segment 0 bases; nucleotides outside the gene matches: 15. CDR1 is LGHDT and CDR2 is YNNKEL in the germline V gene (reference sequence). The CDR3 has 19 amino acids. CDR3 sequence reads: CASSQVEKSNRDSSYEQYF. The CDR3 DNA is TGTGCCAGCAGCCAAGTCGAAAAGAGCAACCGGGACAGCTCCTACGAGCAGTACTTC.

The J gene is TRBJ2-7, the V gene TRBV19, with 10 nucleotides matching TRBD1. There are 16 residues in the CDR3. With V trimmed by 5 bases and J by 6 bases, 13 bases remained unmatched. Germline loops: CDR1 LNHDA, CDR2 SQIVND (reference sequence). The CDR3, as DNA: TGTGCCAGTAGTCCTCAACCCCGGGACAGGGGTATCGAGCAGTACTTC. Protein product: CASSPQPRDRGIEQYF.

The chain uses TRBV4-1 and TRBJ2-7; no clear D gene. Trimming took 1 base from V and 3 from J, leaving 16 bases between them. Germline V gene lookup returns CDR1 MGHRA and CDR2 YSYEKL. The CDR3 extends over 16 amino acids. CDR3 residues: CASSQAGLVDLYEQYF. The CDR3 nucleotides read TGCGCCAGCAGCCAAGCGGGCCTTGTGGACCTCTACGAGCAGTACTTC.

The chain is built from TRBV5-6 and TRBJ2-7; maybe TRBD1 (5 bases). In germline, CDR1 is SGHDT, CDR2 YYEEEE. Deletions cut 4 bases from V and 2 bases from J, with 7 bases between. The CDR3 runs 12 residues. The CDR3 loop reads CASSHRTYEQYF. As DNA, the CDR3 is TGTGCCAGCAGCCACAGGACCTACGAGCAGTACTTC.

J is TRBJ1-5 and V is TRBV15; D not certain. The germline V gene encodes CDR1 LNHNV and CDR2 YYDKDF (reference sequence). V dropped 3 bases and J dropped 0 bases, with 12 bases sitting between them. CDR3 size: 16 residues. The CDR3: CATSSLWHVSNQPQHF. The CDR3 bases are TGTGCCACCAGCAGCCTCTGGCACGTTAGCAATCAGCCCCAGCATTTT.

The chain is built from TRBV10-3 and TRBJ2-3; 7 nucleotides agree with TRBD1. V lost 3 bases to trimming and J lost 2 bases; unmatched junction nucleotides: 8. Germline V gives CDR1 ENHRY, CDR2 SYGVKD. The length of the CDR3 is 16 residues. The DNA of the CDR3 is TGTGCCATCAGTGATATCACAGGGGCGCCCACAGATACGCAGTATTTT. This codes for CAISDITGAPTDTQYF.

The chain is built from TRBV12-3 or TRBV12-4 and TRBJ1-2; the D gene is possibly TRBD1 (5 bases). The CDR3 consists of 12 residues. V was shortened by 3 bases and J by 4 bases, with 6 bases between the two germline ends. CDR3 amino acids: CASSFGTYGYTF. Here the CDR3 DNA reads TGTGCCAGCAGTTTCGGGACCTATGGCTACACCTTC.

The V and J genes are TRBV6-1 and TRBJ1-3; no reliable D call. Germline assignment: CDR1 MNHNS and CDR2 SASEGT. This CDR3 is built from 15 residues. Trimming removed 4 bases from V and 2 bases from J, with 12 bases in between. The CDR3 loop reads CASSAEAGTGNTIYF. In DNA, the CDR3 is TGTGCCAGCAGTGCGGAGGCCGGGACTGGAAACACCATATATTTT.

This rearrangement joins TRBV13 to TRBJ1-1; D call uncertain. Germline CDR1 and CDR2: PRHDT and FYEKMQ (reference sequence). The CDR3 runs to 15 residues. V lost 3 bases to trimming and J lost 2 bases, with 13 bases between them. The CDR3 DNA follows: TGTGCCAGCAGCTTTGACCCGGGAGGCAACACTGAAGCTTTCTTT. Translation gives CASSFDPGGNTEAFF.

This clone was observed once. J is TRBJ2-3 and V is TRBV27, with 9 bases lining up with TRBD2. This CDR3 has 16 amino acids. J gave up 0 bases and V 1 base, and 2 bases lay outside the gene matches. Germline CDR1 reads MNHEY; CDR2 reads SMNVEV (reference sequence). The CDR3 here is CASSLYAGGSTDTQYF. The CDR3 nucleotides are TGTGCCAGCAGTTTATATGCGGGGGGGAGCACAGATACGCAGTATTTT.